These 31 T cell receptor beta chains originate from one sample sequenced in a study of cytomegalovirus exposure and HLA in healthy donors. Primers: 60 Vbeta forward and 13 Jbeta reverse. Sequencing used immunoSEQ multiplex PCR; TCRdb keeps in-frame clones, though not all of them. The profile covers about 100,000 clones, with around 76% appearing a single time and approximately 2.5% taken by the ten largest. Sequences were obtained from PBMCs. All receptors come from a man in his thirties or forties in good health and CMV-seropositive.

Notes on this clone: At one boundary the junction diverges from the germline segment, which might be a read error. The chain carries TRBV7-9 and TRBJ2-7; D is unresolved. CDR3 length equals 11 residues. The germline V gene encodes CDR1 SEHNR and CDR2 FQNEAQ (reference sequence). For the CDR3, the DNA is TGTTCCAGCAGCTCTGTCTACGAGCAGTACTTC. It codes for CSSSSVYEQYF.

This clone was found once. This chain connects TRBV19 to TRBJ2-7, with 7 positions matching TRBD1. V lost 5 bases to trimming and J lost 0 bases; unmatched junction nucleotides: 7. Germline-derived CDR1 and CDR2 are LNHDA and SQIVND (reference sequence). The CDR3 is 15 residues long. DNA for the CDR3: TGTGCCAGTAGTCCGGCAGACAGGGCCTCCTACGAGCAGTACTTC. Encoded protein: CASSPADRASYEQYF.

This clone showed up just a few times. The chain couples TRBV5-1 to TRBJ2-7; possible D gene TRBD2, 6 bases. This CDR3 has 14 residues. V gave up 1 base and J gave up 2 bases, with 10 bases separating them. Germline CDR1 reads SGHRS; CDR2 reads YFSETQ. CDR3 DNA sequence: TGCGCCAGCAGCTTGAATCCGGGGGCCTACGAGCAGTACTTC. It encodes CASSLNPGAYEQYF.

V is TRBV27 and J is TRBJ2-7; D is possibly TRBD2 (6 bases). The germline V gene encodes CDR1 MNHEY and CDR2 SMNVEV (reference sequence). Between the trimmed V and J ends, which lost 7 bases and 2 bases, there was a span of 15 bases. This CDR3 is 14 amino acids long. The CDR3 bases are TGTGCCAGCAACACTAGCAGAGTTACCTACGAGCAGTACTTC. Its protein is CASNTSRVTYEQYF.

The chain recombines TRBV6-5 with TRBJ1-1; D is perhaps TRBD1 (5 bases). Looked up from germline, CDR1 is MNHEY and CDR2 is SVGAGI. The ends were cut back, 6 bases at V and 4 bases at J, with 15 bases in the middle. This CDR3 contains 14 residues. This CDR3 is CASSSPRGGTEAFF. CDR3 nucleotide sequence: TGTGCCAGCAGCTCACCGAGGGGAGGCACTGAAGCTTTCTTT.

This chain joins TRBV6-6 and TRBJ2-3; TRBD1 matches at 9 bases. This CDR3 has 15 amino acids. Losses at the gene ends were 5 bases for V and 5 bases for J; bases not matched to a gene: 8. Germline lookup yields CDR1 MNHNY and CDR2 SVGAGI (reference sequence). The CDR3 loop is CASSQGQGGGDTQYF. The CDR3 DNA reads as TGTGCCAGCAGTCAGGGACAGGGTGGTGGAGATACGCAGTATTTT.

The CDR3 nucleotides are TGCGCCAGCAGCTTGGCTGGGACTAGCGGGGGGTCGGACACCGGGGAGCTGTTTTTT. This encodes CASSLAGTSGGSDTGELFF. The chain uses TRBV5-1 and TRBJ2-2, with 15 bases identical to TRBD2. Trimming at V came to 0 bases and at J to 3 bases, leaving 6 bases not matched to a gene. Looked up from germline, CDR1 is SGHRS and CDR2 is YFSETQ. This CDR3 contains 19 residues.

This clone was counted between two and nine times. This sequence joins TRBV30 and TRBJ1-2; 10 bases map to TRBD1. The CDR3 extends over 16 amino acids. The V gene's germline CDR1 is GTSNPN and CDR2 SVGIG (reference sequence). V lost 7 bases and J lost 0; bases outside the gene matches: 11. CDR3 sequence (DNA): TGTGCCTCCTCATGGGGACAGGGGATCCCTAACTATGGCTACACCTTC. The encoded protein is CASSWGQGIPNYGYTF.

The V and J genes are TRBV29-1 and TRBJ2-1; TRBD2 agrees at 8 bases. Germline assignment: CDR1 SQVTM and CDR2 ANQGSEA. The V and J ends lost 1 base and 7 bases, in that order; junction bases with no gene match: 9. The CDR3 length is 15 residues. The CDR3 DNA sequence: TGCAGCGTTGAAGGGAGCGGGGGCCCTAGGAATGAGCAGTTCTTC. Translated: CSVEGSGGPRNEQFF.

V gene TRBV10-1 combines with J gene TRBJ2-3; 11 bases map to TRBD2. The germline V gene has CDR1 WNHNN and CDR2 SYGVQD (reference sequence). V shed 1 base, J shed 0 bases, and the junction held 9 bases outside the gene matches. This CDR3 region has 19 residues. CDR3 coding DNA: TGCGCCAGCAGTGAGTTGAGGTCTAGCGGGGGGATTAGCACAGATACGCAGTATTTT. This encodes CASSELRSSGGISTDTQYF.

The chain recombines TRBV6-1 with TRBJ2-7; D is ambiguous. The CDR3 runs 11 residues. Trimming left V 2 bases short and J 3 bases short, with 2 bases between. In germline, CDR1 is MNHNS, CDR2 SASEGT. In DNA, the CDR3 is TGTGCCAGCAGTGAATACTACGAGCAGTACTTC. It codes for CASSEYYEQYF.

The chain employs TRBV15 and TRBJ2-6; D perhaps matches TRBD1 (6 bases). Germline loops: CDR1 LNHNV, CDR2 YYDKDF (reference sequence). This CDR3 comprises 14 residues. Deletions cut 1 base from V and 15 bases from J, with 16 bases between. The CDR3 bases are TGTGCCACCAGCAGAGGGGGAGAACCCAGGGGCCTGACTTTC. This translates into CATSRGGEPRGLTF.

The chain links TRBV7-3 to TRBJ2-1, with 9 bases aligning to TRBD2. J gave up 8 bases and V 5 bases, and 10 bases lay outside the gene matches. The CDR3 is 15 residues long. CDR1 SGHTA and CDR2 FQGTGA come from the germline V gene. CDR3 nucleotides: TGTGCCAGCAGCCCTGCGGGGGGGGAAATCGATGAGCAGTTCTTC. This encodes CASSPAGGEIDEQFF.

V usage is TRBV4-1 and J usage is TRBJ1-3; D gene unclear. This CDR3 contains 15 residues. The V gene lost 2 bases and the J gene lost 4 bases, with 12 bases spanning the gap. Germline V gene data show CDR1 as MGHRA and CDR2 as YSYEKL. CDR3 residues: CASSQNPGSGNTIYF. The CDR3 DNA reads TGCGCCAGCAGCCAAAACCCGGGTTCGGGAAACACCATATATTTT.

The CDR3 loop reads CASSQGQGVGYTF. The CDR3 DNA sequence: TGTGCCAGCAGCCAAGGACAGGGGGTTGGCTACACCTTC. V is TRBV4-2 and J is TRBJ1-2; the match to TRBD1 covers 9 bases. Per germline, CDR1 LGHNA and CDR2 YNFKEQ. There are 13 residues in the CDR3. Unmatched junction bases numbered 1, after V lost 1 base and J lost 7 bases.

The V call is TRBV5-1, the J call TRBJ1-5; 11 bases agree with TRBD1. CDR3 size: 15 residues. The germline V gene has CDR1 SGHRS and CDR2 YFSETQ. With V trimmed by 3 bases and J by 7 bases, 6 bases remained unmatched. The CDR3 sequence is CASSYGTGGKQPQHF. The CDR3 DNA sequence: TGCGCCAGCAGCTACGGGACAGGGGGTAAGCAGCCCCAGCATTTT.

Remarks on this clone: Within the sample, other DNA sequences also encode this same CDR3. The CDR3 DNA reads TGTGCCAGCAGCCTTAGCAATCAGCCCCAGCATTTT. Its protein product is CASSLSNQPQHF. The J gene is TRBJ1-5, the V gene TRBV7-9; D remains unclear. The CDR3 is made up of 12 amino acids. The V end lost 5 bases, the J end lost 0 bases, and 2 bases lay between the germline ends. Germline CDR1 and CDR2: SEHNR and FQNEAQ (reference sequence).

This clone occurred a few times. The rearrangement links TRBV5-6 to TRBJ1-1; D not resolved. The CDR3 runs to 14 residues. The germline CDR1 and CDR2 sequences are SGHDT and YYEEEE. V lost 5 bases and J lost 3, with 14 bases in between. CDR3 sequence reads: CASSRTVSDTEAFF. Here the CDR3 DNA reads TGTGCCAGCAGTCGCACAGTGTCCGACACTGAAGCTTTCTTT.

This clone was observed a handful of times. The CDR3 here is CASSRETGSGYTF. The CDR3, as DNA: TGCGCCAGCAGCCGAGAGACAGGTAGTGGCTACACCTTC. V usage is TRBV5-1 and J usage is TRBJ1-2, with a tentative D call TRBD1 (6 bases). V lost 4 bases and J 7 bases, leaving 14 bases between the germline ends. The CDR3 extends over 13 amino acids. Germline V CDR1 and CDR2: SGHRS, YFSETQ.

The rearrangement joins TRBV2 to TRBJ1-2; 7 positions agree with TRBD1. The V and J ends lost 5 bases and 4 bases, in that order; junction bases with no gene match: 16. CDR1 is SNHLY, CDR2 FYNNEI, per germline. The CDR3 is 17 residues long. CDR3 sequence: CASSPTGLKGQVYGYTF. CDR3 DNA sequence: TGTGCCAGCAGTCCGACAGGGTTAAAGGGGCAGGTCTATGGCTACACCTTC.

The V call is TRBV7-6, the J call TRBJ1-1, with D possibly being TRBD1 (5 bases). V was shortened by 4 bases and J by 1 base, with 10 bases between the two germline ends. This CDR3 contains 14 residues. The germline gives CDR1 SGHVS, CDR2 FNYEAQ. CDR3 nucleotides: TGTGCCAGCAGCTCCAGGGATAGGAACACTGAAGCTTTCTTT. It is translated as CASSSRDRNTEAFF.

The count of this clone is one. The CDR3: CASSRRDTRNTEAFF. The CDR3 coding sequence is TGTGCCAGCAGCCGACGGGACACCCGGAACACTGAAGCTTTCTTT. The rearrangement links TRBV7-9 to TRBJ1-1, with D maybe TRBD1 (6 bases). Between the trimmed V and J ends, which lost 5 bases and 1 base, there was a span of 14 bases. CDR1 and CDR2 from the germline V gene are SEHNR and FQNEAQ (reference sequence). This CDR3 has 15 amino acids. Full variable domain (missing parts from reference TRBV7-9 and TRBJ1-1): DTGVSQNPRHKITKRGQNVTFRCDPISEHNRLYWYRQTLGQGPEFLTYFQNEAQLEKSRLLSDRFSAERPKGSFSTLEIQRTEQGDSAMYLCASSRRDTRNTEAFFGQGTRLTVV.

The rearrangement joins TRBV18 to TRBJ2-6; no clear D gene. V was pared by 3 bases and J by 0 bases, with 9 bases between. Germline-derived CDR1 and CDR2 are KGHSH and LQKENI. This CDR3 is built from 16 residues. CDR3 in amino acids: CASSPKKSSGANVLTF. DNA of the CDR3: TGTGCCAGCTCACCGAAGAAGAGCTCTGGGGCCAACGTCCTGACTTTC.

V gene TRBV14 combines with J gene TRBJ1-2, with D possibly being TRBD1 (6 bases). Germline lookup yields CDR1 SGHDN and CDR2 FVKESK. The CDR3 runs to 15 residues. V was trimmed by 4 bases and J by 4 bases, leaving 16 bases between them. This CDR3 is CASSPRITGLYGYTF. Written as DNA, the CDR3 is TGTGCCAGCAGCCCCCGAATAACAGGGCTCTATGGCTACACCTTC.

V usage is TRBV18 and J usage is TRBJ2-5; D might be TRBD1 (6 bases). Germline values: CDR1 KGHSH, CDR2 LQKENI. The CDR3 has 13 amino acids. V gave up 3 bases and J gave up 5 bases, with 10 bases separating them. CDR3 DNA sequence: TGTGCCAGCTCACCTACAGGGTCGGAGACCCAGTACTTC. This translates into CASSPTGSETQYF.

The gene calls are TRBV30 and TRBJ2-1; 8 bases line up with TRBD2. CDR3 length: 11 residues. The V segment lost 3 bases and the J segment 9 bases; nucleotides outside the gene matches: 1. Germline lookup yields CDR1 GTSNPN and CDR2 SVGIG (reference sequence). DNA for the CDR3: TGTGCCTGGAGCACTAGCGGTGAGCAGTTCTTC. This encodes CAWSTSGEQFF. The full variable domain, with the rest looked up from reference TRBV30 and TRBJ2-1, is SQTIHQWPATLVQPVGSPLSLECTVEGTSNPNLYWYRQAAGRGLQLLFYSVGIGQISSEVPQNLSASRPQDRQFILSSKKLLLSDSGFYLCAWSTSGEQFFGPGTRLTVL.

The chain links TRBV7-3 to TRBJ2-5; TRBD1 is a possible D gene (6 bases). Per germline, CDR1 SGHTA and CDR2 FQGTGA. The CDR3 totals 13 residues. Trimming pared 5 bases from V and 2 bases from J, leaving 9 bases between. DNA for the CDR3: TGTGCCAGCAGCCGGACAGTTCAAGAGACCCAGTACTTC. It translates to CASSRTVQETQYF.

The rearrangement links TRBV5-6 to TRBJ2-7; 10 nucleotides line up with TRBD1. With V trimmed by 3 bases and J by 5 bases, 8 bases remained unmatched. The CDR3 extends over 15 amino acids. CDR1 is SGHDT and CDR2 is YYEEEE in the germline V gene. CDR3: CASSSSGTGVNEQYF. The CDR3 coding sequence is TGTGCCAGCAGCTCGAGCGGGACAGGGGTTAACGAGCAGTACTTC.

This clone was seen just once. V is TRBV25-1 and J is TRBJ1-2; D is ambiguous. This CDR3 contains 12 residues. CDR1 is MGHDK, CDR2 SYGVNS, per germline. Trimming pared 6 bases from V and 5 bases from J, leaving 10 bases between. The CDR3 DNA is TGTGCCAGCAGCGGGAGTGTATATGGCTACACCTTC. It is translated as CASSGSVYGYTF.

The chain has TRBV6-5 and TRBJ1-2, with D tentatively TRBD1 (5 bases). CDR3 size: 14 residues. The germline CDR1 and CDR2 sequences are MNHEY and SVGAGI. V was shortened by 6 bases and J by 7 bases, with 18 bases between the two germline ends. The chain's CDR3 is CASSSDSPQFGYTF. DNA for the CDR3: TGTGCCAGCAGCTCTGACAGCCCCCAATTTGGCTACACCTTC.

V and J are TRBV6-5 and TRBJ2-1; D is uncertain. With 2 bases removed from V and 6 bases from J, the gap between germline ends came to 5 bases. Per the germline V gene, CDR1 is MNHEY and CDR2 is SVGAGI. This CDR3 region has 12 residues. The CDR3 DNA follows: TGTGCCAGCAGTTACGTCCTCAATGAGCAGTTCTTC. Translation: CASSYVLNEQFF.